This TCR beta chain comes out of a study of blood T cell repertoires in COVID-19. Original processing notes: Estimation of nucleated cell counts was performed using reference gene primer amplification. Data came from immunoSEQ multiplex PCR; TCRdb stores just in-frame clones and leaves some out. That table furnishes V, J and clone size, whereas the DNA furnished D and trimming. The data show under 250,000 clones, with over 75% seen just once and 2.5% to 3.5% held by the top ten. V shed 6 bases, J shed 5 bases, and the junction held 3 bases outside the gene matches. This CDR3 contains 13 residues. Sequenced material: PBMCs or T cells enriched from blood (not recorded which). The chain carries TRBV12-3 or TRBV12-4 and TRBJ2-3, with 9 bases that match TRBD2. The source is a woman aged 40 to 55 who had been exposed to COVID-19. As DNA, the CDR3 is TGTGCCAGCAGGGCTAGCGGGGAAGATACGCAGTATTTT. This translates into CASRASGEDTQYF.